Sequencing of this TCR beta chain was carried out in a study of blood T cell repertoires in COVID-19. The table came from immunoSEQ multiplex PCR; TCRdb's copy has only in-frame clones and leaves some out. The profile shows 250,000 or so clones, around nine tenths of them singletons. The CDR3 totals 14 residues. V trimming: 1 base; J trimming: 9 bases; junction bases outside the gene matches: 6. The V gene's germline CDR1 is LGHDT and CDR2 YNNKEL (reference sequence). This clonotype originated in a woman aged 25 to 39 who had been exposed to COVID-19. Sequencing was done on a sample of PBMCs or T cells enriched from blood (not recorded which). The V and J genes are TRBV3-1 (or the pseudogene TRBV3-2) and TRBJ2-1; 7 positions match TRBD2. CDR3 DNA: TGTGCCAGCAGCCAAGTCGCGGGAGTTGTTGAGCAGTTCTTC. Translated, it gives CASSQVAGVVEQFF.